This TCR beta chain was captured in a study of shared clonotypes between healthy human individuals. About the study: For every donor, three CD4 naive, three CD4 memory, two CD8 naive and one CD8 memory plates were used.

At deep level, the assay was performed. This table comes from immunoSEQ multiplex PCR, and its TCRdb copy is limited to in-frame clones, with some not included. The table lists 2 million to 3 million clones, 80% to 95% of them singletons, with about 0.39% in the top ten. V was cut by 1 base and J by 0 bases, with 15 bases left in between. This CDR3 has 18 amino acids. Germline loops: CDR1 LNHDA, CDR2 SQIVND (reference sequence). Nashville, Tennessee was home to all donors, each a Caucasian adult. The sequence was obtained from a man between 18 and 29 years old in good health. Some clones in this sample may be carry-over from other donors' samples. The specimen was naive CD4+ T cells from PBMCs. Subset in this sample: CD45RA+ positively selected. The chain carries TRBV19 and TRBJ2-2; D call uncertain. The CDR3 loop reads CASSIGVGFPPNTGELFF. The DNA of the CDR3 is TGTGCCAGTAGTATAGGTGTGGGCTTCCCCCCGAACACCGGGGAGCTGTTTTTT.